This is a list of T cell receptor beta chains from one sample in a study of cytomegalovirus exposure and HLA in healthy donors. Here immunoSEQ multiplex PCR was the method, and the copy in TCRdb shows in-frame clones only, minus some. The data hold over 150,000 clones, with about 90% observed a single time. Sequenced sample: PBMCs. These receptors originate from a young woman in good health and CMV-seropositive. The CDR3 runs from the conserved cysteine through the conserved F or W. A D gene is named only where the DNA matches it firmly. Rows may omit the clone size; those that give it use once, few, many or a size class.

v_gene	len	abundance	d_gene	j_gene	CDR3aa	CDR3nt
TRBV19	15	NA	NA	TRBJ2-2	CASSSSRTNTGELFF	TGTGCCAGTAGCTCTTCCAGGACGAACACCGGGGAGCTGTTTTTT
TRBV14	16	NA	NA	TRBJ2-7	CASSQEFTSLDYEQYF	TGTGCCAGCAGCCAAGAGTTTACTAGCCTTGACTACGAGCAGTACTTC
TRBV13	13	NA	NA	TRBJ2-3	CASSLDSADTQYF	TGTGCCAGCAGCTTAGATTCGGCAGATACGCAGTATTTT
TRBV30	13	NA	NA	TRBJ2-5	CAWSVEYRETQYF	TGTGCCTGGAGTGTAGAGTATCGAGAGACCCAGTACTTC
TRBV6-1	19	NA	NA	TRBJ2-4	CASSESRRGRGFFKNIQYF	TGTGCCAGCAGTGAATCTAGGCGGGGCCGGGGGTTTTTCAAAAACATTCAGTACTTC
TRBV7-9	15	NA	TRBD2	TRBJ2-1	CASSFWLAGNNEQFF	TGTGCCAGCAGCTTCTGGCTAGCGGGGAACAATGAGCAGTTCTTC
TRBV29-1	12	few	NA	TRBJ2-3	CSVEELTDTQYF	TGCAGCGTTGAGGAGCTCACAGATACGCAGTATTTT
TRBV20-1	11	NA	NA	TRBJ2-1	CSASGNNEQFF	TGCAGTGCTAGTGGCAACAATGAGCAGTTCTTC
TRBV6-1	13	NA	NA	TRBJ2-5	CASRLTIQETQYF	TGTGCCAGCCGACTTACGATCCAAGAGACCCAGTACTTC
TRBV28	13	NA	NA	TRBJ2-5	CASSFGDQETQYF	TGTGCCAGCAGTTTCGGGGACCAAGAGACCCAGTACTTC
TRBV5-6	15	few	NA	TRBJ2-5	CASSLRVTTGETQYF	TGTGCCAGCAGCTTGCGAGTTACTACGGGGGAGACCCAGTACTTC
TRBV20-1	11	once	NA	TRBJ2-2	CSVERTGELFF	TGCAGCGTCGAGCGGACCGGGGAGCTGTTTTTT
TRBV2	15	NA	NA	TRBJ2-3	CASSALDSPADTQYF	TGTGCCAGCAGTGCCCTGGACTCACCCGCAGATACGCAGTATTTT
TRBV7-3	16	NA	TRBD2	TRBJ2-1	CASSLMLTSGRNEQFF	TGTGCCAGCAGCTTAATGCTGACTAGCGGTAGGAATGAGCAGTTCTTC
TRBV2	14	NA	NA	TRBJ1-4	CASSDAQGWEKLFF	TGTGCCAGCAGTGACGCCCAGGGTTGGGAAAAACTGTTTTTT
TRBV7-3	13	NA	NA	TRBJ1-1	CASSLRREGPKKF	TGTGCCAGCAGCTTAAGGAGGGAGGGCCCAAAAAAGTTT
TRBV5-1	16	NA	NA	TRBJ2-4	CASSLALGRQSNIQYF	TGCGCCAGCAGCTTGGCCTTGGGCCGACAGAGTAACATTCAGTACTTC
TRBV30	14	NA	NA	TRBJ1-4	CAWSTGSSGEKLFF	TGTGCCTGGAGTACGGGGTCCAGCGGTGAAAAACTGTTTTTT
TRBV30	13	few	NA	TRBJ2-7	CAWSVSQSYEQYF	TGTGCCTGGAGTGTAAGTCAGTCCTACGAGCAGTACTTC